This TCR beta chain was captured in a study of blood T cell repertoires in COVID-19. Deletions cut 3 bases from V and 12 bases from J, with 14 bases between. The CDR3 is 12 amino acids. Original handling: For nucleated cells, counts were estimated from reference gene primer amplification. Measured with immunoSEQ multiplex PCR; TCRdb has only the in-frame clones, and not every one. That table supplies the V and J calls and clone size; D and trimming were determined from the DNA. The sample yields 50,000 to 65,000 clones, over 70% seen once. This chain joins TRBV12-3 or TRBV12-4 and TRBJ1-2; D ambiguous. The sequencing input was peripheral blood. The sequence was collected from a human donor in a cohort sampled during active COVID-19. The CDR3 sequence is CASSFGLTADTF. CDR3 sequence (DNA): TGTGCCAGCAGTTTCGGATTAACAGCCGACACCTTC.